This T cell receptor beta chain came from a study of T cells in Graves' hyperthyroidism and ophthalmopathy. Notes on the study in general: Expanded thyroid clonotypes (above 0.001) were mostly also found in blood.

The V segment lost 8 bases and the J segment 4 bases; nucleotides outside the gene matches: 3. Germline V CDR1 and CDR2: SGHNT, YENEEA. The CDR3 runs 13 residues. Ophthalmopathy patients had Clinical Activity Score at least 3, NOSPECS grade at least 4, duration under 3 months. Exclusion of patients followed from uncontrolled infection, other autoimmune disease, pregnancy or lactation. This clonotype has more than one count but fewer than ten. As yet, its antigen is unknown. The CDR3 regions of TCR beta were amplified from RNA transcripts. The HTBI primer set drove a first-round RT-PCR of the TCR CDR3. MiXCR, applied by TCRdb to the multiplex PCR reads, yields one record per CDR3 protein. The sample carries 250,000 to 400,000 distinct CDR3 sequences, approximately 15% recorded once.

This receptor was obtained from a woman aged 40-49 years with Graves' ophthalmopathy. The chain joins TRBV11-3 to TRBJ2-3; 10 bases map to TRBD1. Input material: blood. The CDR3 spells CASEGTGADTQYF. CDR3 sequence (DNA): TGTGCCAGCGAAGGGACAGGGGCAGATACGCAGTATTTT.